The source of this TCR beta chain is a study of blood T cell repertoires in COVID-19. For the study at large: Acute and convalescent COVID-19 samples came from the United States, Italy and Spain. From T cells, B-cell-depleted T cells, or PBMCs came the material, which was cDNA or gDNA.

The CDR3 length is 15 residues. V was pared by 6 bases and J by 4 bases, with 16 bases between. Germline assignment: CDR1 KGHSH and CDR2 LQKENI. Generated by immunoSEQ multiplex PCR, the TCRdb table keeps only in-frame clones and is missing some. The sample carries 200,000 to 300,000 clones, around nine tenths recorded once. Seattle researchers signed up patients amid active infection and tracked them longitudinally. The chain combines TRBV18 with TRBJ2-1; D might be TRBD2 (8 bases). The sample was peripheral blood. This TCR was recovered from a woman aged 55-69 years with COVID-19, enrolled during active disease. The CDR3: CASSPRGTRYNEQFF. The CDR3 bases are TGTGCCAGCTCCCCCAGGGGGACTAGGTACAATGAGCAGTTCTTC.